The entry that follows covers one T cell receptor (beta chain) sequence. Its antigen is still unknown. Mismatch with germline at one junction end may stem from a read error. For the second PCR, which ran for about 6 to 11 cycles, a sample-barcoded 5' primer and a J-beta primer mix were used. Via MiXCR, TCRdb re-called the 5' RACE reads, giving one row per CDR3 protein. Of about 1.4 million distinct CDR3 sequences listed, approximately 60% are singletons. The data were taken from a study of blood T cells in healthy people across ages. Study-wide results and limits: Per million T cells, TCR beta diversity dropped about linearly as age rose. Percentage of naive T cells showed a strong correlation with TCR beta diversity.

The CDR3 loop spans 14 amino acids. Per germline, CDR1 SSHAT and CDR2 FNYEAQ (reference sequence). V usage is TRBV7-7 and J usage is TRBJ2-3; possibly TRBD2 for D (5 bases). This clonotype was obtained from a man aged 18 to 29 in good health. The specimen sequenced was blood. The CDR3: CASSPLAITDTQYF. The CDR3, as DNA: TGTGCTAGCAGCCCGCTAGCAATTACAGATACGCAGTATTTT. Supplemented by reference TRBV7-7 and TRBJ2-3, the full variable domain reads GAGVSQSPRYKVTKRGQDVTLRCDPISSHATLYWYQQALGQGPEFLTYFNYEAQPDKSGLPSDRFSAERPEGSISTLTIQRTEQRDSAMYRCASSPLAITDTQYFGPGTRLTVL.